The rows below give T cell receptor beta chains drawn from one sample of a study of shared clonotypes between healthy human individuals. Sequenced by immunoSEQ multiplex PCR; TCRdb stores in-frame clones only, minus some. Among millions of clones listed, more than 80% were seen once. The sequenced material came from naive CD4+ T cells from PBMCs. All receptors derive from a man in his late teens or twenties in good health. Some clones in this sample may be carry-over from other donors' samples. The CDR3 runs from the conserved cysteine through the conserved F or W. D genes are given only for firm matches. Clone size is shown for a subset of rows, as once, few, many or a class of expanded clone.

TRBD2	TRBV28	.	TRBJ2-3	CASSRAGGPDTQYF	TGTGCCAGCAGCCGAGCGGGAGGGCCGGATACGCAGTATTTT
TRBD2	TRBV28	.	TRBJ2-3	CASTSGAPNTQYF	TGTGCCAGCACTAGCGGGGCGCCGAATACGCAGTATTTT
.	TRBV5-6	once	TRBJ2-1	CASSLGLTSYNEQFF	TGTGCCAGCAGCTTGGGACTTACCTCCTACAATGAGCAGTTCTTC
.	TRBV21-1	.	TRBJ2-7	CASSSTRGSDEQYF	TGTGCCAGCAGCAGTACCAGGGGCTCCGACGAGCAGTACTTC
TRBD2	TRBV6-6	.	TRBJ2-1	CASSYQILAGDDEQFF	TGTGCCAGCAGTTACCAAATACTAGCGGGAGACGACGAGCAGTTCTTC
.	TRBV28	.	TRBJ2-6	CASRPGAELANVLTF	TGTGCCAGCAGGCCAGGTGCCGAACTGGCCAACGTCCTGACTTTC
.	TRBV5-1	.	TRBJ2-5	CASSFPGSRETQYF	TGCGCCAGCAGCTTTCCCGGCTCTAGGGAGACCCAGTACTTC
.	TRBV28	.	TRBJ1-3	CASRSPRVRSGNTIYF	TGTGCCAGCAGGTCTCCGAGGGTGCGCTCTGGAAACACCATATATTTT
TRBD1	TRBV5-1	.	TRBJ2-7	CASSTDGQGYYEQYF	TGCGCCAGCAGCACCGATGGACAGGGCTACTACGAGCAGTACTTC
TRBD1	TRBV28	once	TRBJ1-4	CASSFVDRGTNEKLFF	TGTGCCAGCAGTTTCGTTGACAGGGGCACCAATGAAAAACTGTTTTTT
.	TRBV7-3	.	TRBJ2-1	CASSLSDARRQFF	TGTGCCAGCAGCCTATCAGACGCCCGTCGGCAGTTCTTC
TRBD2	TRBV28	.	TRBJ2-5	CASSLNLGTSKETQYF	TGTGCCAGCAGTTTGAATTTGGGGACTAGCAAAGAGACCCAGTACTTC
.	TRBV4-2	many	TRBJ2-2	CASSQTKPGRTTGELFF	TGTGCCAGCAGCCAAACAAAACCGGGCCGGACAACCGGGGAGCTGTTTTTT
.	TRBV18	once	TRBJ2-1	CASSLQQESSYNEQFF	TGTGCCAGCTCCCTACAACAGGAGAGCTCCTACAATGAGCAGTTCTTC
.	TRBV7-9	few	TRBJ2-1	CASSLVNNEQFF	TGTGCCAGCAGCCTTGTTAACAATGAGCAGTTCTTC
.	TRBV5-6	.	TRBJ2-7	CASSFGSYEQYF	TGTGCCAGCAGCTTCGGCTCCTACGAGCAGTACTTC
TRBD2	TRBV10-3	.	TRBJ2-1	CAIREIAGDSHEQFF	TGTGCCATCAGAGAGATAGCGGGAGACAGTCATGAGCAGTTCTTC
TRBD1	TRBV4-2	.	TRBJ1-2	CASSQDASGGVSTNYGYTF	TGTGCCAGCAGCCAAGATGCATCAGGGGGCGTCTCCACTAACTATGGCTACACCTTC
TRBD1	TRBV28	.	TRBJ2-2	CASSFSQGVGELFF	TGTGCCAGCAGTTTTAGCCAGGGGGTCGGGGAGCTGTTTTTT
.	TRBV29-1	few	TRBJ1-1	CSVGRPNIEAFF	TGCAGCGTTGGTCGACCGAATATTGAAGCTTTCTTT
.	TRBV7-9	.	TRBJ2-6	CASSLAGSGANVLTF	TGTGCCAGCAGCTTAGCGGGCTCCGGGGCCAACGTCCTGACTTTC
TRBD2	TRBV6-1	.	TRBJ2-3	CASRAGTSGADTQYF	TGTGCCAGCAGAGCCGGGACTAGCGGAGCAGATACGCAGTATTTT
.	TRBV20-1	.	TRBJ1-4	CSAGVREKLFF	TGCAGTGCGGGGGTGCGGGAAAAACTGTTTTTT
.	TRBV6-5	.	TRBJ2-5	CASSYGTISYAGTQYF	TGTGCCAGCAGTTATGGAACGATATCTTACGCGGGGACCCAGTACTTC
.	TRBV28	.	TRBJ2-4	CASSAGDDLAKNIQYF	TGTGCCAGCAGTGCGGGCGACGACCTAGCCAAAAACATTCAGTACTTC
.	TRBV2	.	TRBJ2-1	CARNAPSGQFF	TGTGCCAGGAACGCCCCGTCCGGGCAGTTCTTC
.	TRBV9	.	TRBJ2-2	CASSVGVQSPGELFF	TGTGCCAGCAGCGTAGGTGTCCAGAGTCCCGGGGAGCTGTTTTTT
TRBD2	TRBV5-4	.	TRBJ2-1	CASSPGLAGVNEQFF	TGTGCCAGCAGCCCTGGACTAGCGGGAGTCAATGAGCAGTTCTTC
TRBD2	TRBV4-1	.	TRBJ2-5	CASKGSPKRTSGLAGGEETQYF	TGCGCCAGCAAAGGATCGCCAAAAAGAACGTCGGGACTAGCGGGAGGAGAAGAGACCCAGTACTTC
.	TRBV14	.	TRBJ2-1	CASSQSYNEQFF	TGTGCCAGCAGCCAGTCATACAATGAGCAGTTCTTC
TRBD2	TRBV11-2	.	TRBJ2-7	CASSLTGGPYEQYF	TGTGCCAGCAGCTTAACGGGAGGCCCCTACGAGCAGTACTTC
.	TRBV11-3	.	TRBJ1-1	CASSLGGYGTEAFF	TGTGCCAGCAGCTTGGGGGGATACGGCACTGAAGCTTTCTTT
.	TRBV5-1	few	TRBJ1-5	CASSLGQDQPQHF	TGCGCCAGCAGCTTGGGGCAGGATCAGCCCCAGCATTTT
.	TRBV5-1	.	TRBJ2-2	CASSFFIGGKGTGELFF	TGCGCCAGCAGCTTTTTCATCGGCGGGAAGGGCACCGGGGAGCTGTTTTTT
TRBD2	TRBV19	.	TRBJ2-1	CASEGLAGGGGYNEQFF	TGTGCCAGTGAGGGACTAGCGGGAGGAGGTGGGTACAATGAGCAGTTCTTC
.	TRBV2	.	TRBJ2-3	CASSVSPAGSGSQQYF	TGTGCCAGCAGTGTCTCGCCCGCGGGTAGCGGCAGCCAGCAGTATTTT
.	TRBV28	.	TRBJ1-1	CASRTNTEAFF	TGTGCCAGCAGAACTAACACTGAAGCTTTCTTT
TRBD2	TRBV19	.	TRBJ2-1	CASVDRASGRMNEQFF	TGTGCCAGTGTCGATAGGGCTAGCGGGAGGATGAATGAGCAGTTCTTC
.	TRBV2	.	TRBJ1-5	CASTEDGQPQHF	TGTGCCAGCACGGAGGATGGACAGCCCCAGCATTTT
.	TRBV2	.	TRBJ2-4	CASSEALGTTVAKNIQYF	TGTGCCAGCAGTGAAGCGCTTGGCACTACCGTCGCCAAAAACATTCAGTACTTC
.	TRBV7-9	.	TRBJ2-1	CASSLKRSGGSYNEQFF	TGTGCCAGCAGCCTAAAGCGGAGTGGGGGCTCCTACAATGAGCAGTTCTTC
.	TRBV2	.	TRBJ1-5	CASSELAGNQPQHF	TGTGCCAGCAGTGAGCTTGCGGGCAATCAGCCCCAGCATTTT
TRBD1	TRBV5-4	.	TRBJ1-1	CASSGGPGGANTEAFF	TGTGCCAGCAGCGGGGGCCCAGGGGGGGCGAACACTGAAGCTTTCTTT
.	TRBV15	.	TRBJ2-7	CATSRGGGSSYEQYF	TGTGCCACCAGCAGAGGGGGTGGGAGTTCCTACGAGCAGTACTTC
TRBD1	TRBV5-4	.	TRBJ1-6	CASSFKGQGRSYNSPLHF	TGTGCCAGCAGCTTTAAAGGACAGGGGCGCTCCTATAATTCACCCCTCCACTTT
TRBD1	TRBV19	.	TRBJ2-7	CASSSPGTGGHYEQYF	TGTGCCAGTAGTTCCCCCGGGACAGGGGGCCACTACGAGCAGTACTTC
TRBD1	TRBV9	once	TRBJ2-7	CASSVGQGAYEQYF	TGTGCCAGCAGCGTGGGACAGGGCGCCTACGAGCAGTACTTC
.	TRBV5-1	.	TRBJ1-3	CASSQGQNSGNTIYF	TGCGCCAGCAGCCAGGGACAAAACTCTGGAAACACCATATATTTT
.	TRBV19	.	TRBJ2-5	CASSIRHEFTQETQYF	TGTGCCAGTAGTATACGACATGAGTTCACCCAAGAGACCCAGTACTTC
TRBD2	TRBV7-7	.	TRBJ2-3	CASSLATAGGPGDTQYF	TGTGCCAGCAGCTTAGCGACTGCGGGAGGTCCCGGGGATACGCAGTATTTT
TRBD2	TRBV7-2	.	TRBJ2-3	CASSAILAGGQDTQYF	TGTGCCAGCAGCGCCATACTAGCGGGAGGGCAAGATACGCAGTATTTT
.	TRBV11-3	.	TRBJ2-7	CASSLDRQNEQYF	TGTGCCAGCAGCTTAGATCGACAAAACGAGCAGTACTTC
.	TRBV13	.	TRBJ1-3	CASSSPTTGGNTIYF	TGTGCCAGCAGCTCGCCCACGACAGGCGGGAACACCATATATTTT